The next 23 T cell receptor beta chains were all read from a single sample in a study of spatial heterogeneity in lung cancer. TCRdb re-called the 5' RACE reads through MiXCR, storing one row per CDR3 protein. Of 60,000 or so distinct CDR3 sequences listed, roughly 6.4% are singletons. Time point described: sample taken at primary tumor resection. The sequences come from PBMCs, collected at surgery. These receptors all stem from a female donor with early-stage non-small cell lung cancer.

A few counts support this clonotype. The CDR3: CASSQTAFSYNEQFF. Written as DNA, the CDR3 is TGTGCCAGTAGTCAGACAGCTTTCTCCTACAATGAGCAGTTCTTC. The genes are TRBV19 and TRBJ2-1; D possibly corresponds to TRBD1 (5 bases). V lost 5 bases to trimming and J lost 0 bases, with 11 bases between them. Germline V gene sequence: CDR1 LNHDA, CDR2 SQIVND (reference sequence). CDR3 length equals 15 residues. The whole variable domain, filled in from reference TRBV19 and TRBJ2-1, reads DGGITQSPKYLFRKEGQNVTLSCEQNLNHDAMYWYRQDPGQGLRLIYYSQIVNDFQKGDIAEGYSVSREKKESFPLTVTSAQKNPTAFYLCASSQTAFSYNEQFFGPGTRLTVL.

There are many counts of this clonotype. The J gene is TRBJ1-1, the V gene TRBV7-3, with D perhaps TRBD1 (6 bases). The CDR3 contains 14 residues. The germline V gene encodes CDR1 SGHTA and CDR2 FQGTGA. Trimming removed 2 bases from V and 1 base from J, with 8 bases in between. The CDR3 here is CASSLRGQNTEAFF. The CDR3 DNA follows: TGTGCCAGCAGCTTACGGGGACAGAACACTGAAGCTTTCTTT. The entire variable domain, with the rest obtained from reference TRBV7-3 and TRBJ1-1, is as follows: GAGVSQTPSNKVTEKGKYVELRCDPISGHTALYWYRQSLGQGPEFLIYFQGTGAADDSGLPNDRFFAVRPEGSVSTLKIQRTERGDSAVYLCASSLRGQNTEAFFGQGTRLTVV.

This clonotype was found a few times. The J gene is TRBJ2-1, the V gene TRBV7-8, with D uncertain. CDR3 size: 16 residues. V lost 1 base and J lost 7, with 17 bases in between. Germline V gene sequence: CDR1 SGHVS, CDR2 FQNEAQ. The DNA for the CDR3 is TGTGCCAGCAGCTTAGAGTACCTAGGTACATTTAATGAGCAGTTCTTC. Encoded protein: CASSLEYLGTFNEQFF.

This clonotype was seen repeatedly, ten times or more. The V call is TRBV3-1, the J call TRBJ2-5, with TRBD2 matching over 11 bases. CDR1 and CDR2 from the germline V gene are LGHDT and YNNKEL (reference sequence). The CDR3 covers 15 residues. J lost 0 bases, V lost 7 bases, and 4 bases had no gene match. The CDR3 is CASTQTSGDQETQYF. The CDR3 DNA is TGTGCCAGCACCCAGACTAGCGGGGACCAAGAGACCCAGTACTTC.

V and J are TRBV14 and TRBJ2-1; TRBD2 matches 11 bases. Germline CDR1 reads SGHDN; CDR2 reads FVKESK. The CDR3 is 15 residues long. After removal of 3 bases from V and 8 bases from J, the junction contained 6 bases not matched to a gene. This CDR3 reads CASSQALAGDDEQFF. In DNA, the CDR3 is TGTGCCAGCAGCCAGGCACTAGCGGGAGACGATGAGCAGTTCTTC.

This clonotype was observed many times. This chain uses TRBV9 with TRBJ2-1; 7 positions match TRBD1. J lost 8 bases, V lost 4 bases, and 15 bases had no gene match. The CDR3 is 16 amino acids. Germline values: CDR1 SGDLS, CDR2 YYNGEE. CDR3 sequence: CASSLKRDRVVDEQFF. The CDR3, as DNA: TGTGCCAGCAGCCTTAAGAGGGACAGAGTGGTTGATGAGCAGTTCTTC.

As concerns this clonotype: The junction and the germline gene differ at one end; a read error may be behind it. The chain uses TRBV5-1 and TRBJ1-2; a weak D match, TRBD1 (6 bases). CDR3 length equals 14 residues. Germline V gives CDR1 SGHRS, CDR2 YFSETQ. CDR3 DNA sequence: TGCGCCAGTGCGGACAGCGGGACTAACTCTGGCTACACCTTC. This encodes CASADSGTNSGYTF.

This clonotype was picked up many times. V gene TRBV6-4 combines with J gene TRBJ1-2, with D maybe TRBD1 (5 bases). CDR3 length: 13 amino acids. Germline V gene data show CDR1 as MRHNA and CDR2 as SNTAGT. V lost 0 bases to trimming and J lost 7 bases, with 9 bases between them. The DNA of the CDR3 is TGTGCCAGCAGTGACTCGTCAGGGTTTGGCTACACCTTC. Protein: CASSDSSGFGYTF.

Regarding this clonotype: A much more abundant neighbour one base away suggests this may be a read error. The CDR3, as DNA: TGTACCAGCAGCGGGGACAGGGGGAACTACAATGAGCAGTTCTTC. It specifies CTSSGDRGNYNEQFF. The rearrangement links TRBV5-4 to TRBJ2-1; 11 bases are a match to TRBD1. CDR3 size: 15 residues. Germline V lookup: CDR1 SGHNT, CDR2 YYREEE (reference sequence).

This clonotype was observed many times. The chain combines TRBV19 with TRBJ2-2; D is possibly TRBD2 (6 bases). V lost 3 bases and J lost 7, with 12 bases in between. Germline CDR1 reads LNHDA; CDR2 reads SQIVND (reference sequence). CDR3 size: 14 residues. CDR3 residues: CASSIELAGGELFF. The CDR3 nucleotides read TGTGCCAGTAGTATTGAACTAGCAGGCGGGGAGCTGTTTTTT.

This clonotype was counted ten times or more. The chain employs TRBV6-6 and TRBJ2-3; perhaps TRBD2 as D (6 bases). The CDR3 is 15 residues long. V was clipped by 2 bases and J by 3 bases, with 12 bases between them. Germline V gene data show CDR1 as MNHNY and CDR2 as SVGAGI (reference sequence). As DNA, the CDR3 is TGTGCCAGCAGTTACGGGGGACTCCTGACAGATACGCAGTATTTT. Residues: CASSYGGLLTDTQYF.

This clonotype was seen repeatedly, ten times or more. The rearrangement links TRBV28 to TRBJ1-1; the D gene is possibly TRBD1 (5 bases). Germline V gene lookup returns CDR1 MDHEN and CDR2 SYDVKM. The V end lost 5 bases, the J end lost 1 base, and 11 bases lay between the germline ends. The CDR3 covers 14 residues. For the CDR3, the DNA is TGTGCCAGCAGTCTTCAGGGTCGGAACACTGAAGCTTTCTTT. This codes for CASSLQGRNTEAFF.

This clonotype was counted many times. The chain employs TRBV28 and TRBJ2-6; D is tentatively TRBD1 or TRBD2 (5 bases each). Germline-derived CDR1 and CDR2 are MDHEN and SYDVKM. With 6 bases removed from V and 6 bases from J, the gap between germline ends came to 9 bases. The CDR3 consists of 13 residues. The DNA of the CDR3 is TGTGCCAGCAGCCCCGGGACGGCCAACGTCCTGACTTTC. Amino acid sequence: CASSPGTANVLTF.

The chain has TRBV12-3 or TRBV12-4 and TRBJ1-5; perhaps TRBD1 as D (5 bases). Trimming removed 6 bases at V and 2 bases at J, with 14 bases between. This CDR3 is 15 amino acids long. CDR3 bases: TGTGCCAGCAGCGGGGCCGGCGGGGGCAATCAGCCCCAGCATTTT. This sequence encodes CASSGAGGGNQPQHF.

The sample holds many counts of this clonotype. CDR3 bases: TGTGCCAGCAGCCCCGGGACCAGGCCGCACAATGAGCAGTTCTTC. Translated, it gives CASSPGTRPHNEQFF. The chain couples TRBV7-9 to TRBJ2-1, with D perhaps matching TRBD1 or TRBD2 (5 bases each). The V gene lost 5 bases and the J gene lost 5 bases, with 16 bases spanning the gap. This CDR3 is 15 amino acids long. Germline V gene lookup returns CDR1 SEHNR and CDR2 FQNEAQ (reference sequence).

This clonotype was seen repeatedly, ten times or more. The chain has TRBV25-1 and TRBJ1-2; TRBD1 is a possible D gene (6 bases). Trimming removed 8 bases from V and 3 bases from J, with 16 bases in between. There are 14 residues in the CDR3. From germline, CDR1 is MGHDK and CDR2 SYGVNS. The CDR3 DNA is TGTGCCAGCGGGTGGGGGGCAAGGGACTATGGCTACACCTTC. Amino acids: CASGWGARDYGYTF.

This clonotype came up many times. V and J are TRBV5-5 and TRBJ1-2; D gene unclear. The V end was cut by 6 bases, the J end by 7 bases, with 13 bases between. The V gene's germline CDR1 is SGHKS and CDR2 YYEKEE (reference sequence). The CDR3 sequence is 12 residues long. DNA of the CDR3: TGTGCCAGCACCTTTCAGACTTTTGGCTACACCTTC. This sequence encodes CASTFQTFGYTF.

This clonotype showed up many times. CDR3 in amino acids: CASSLGDRLRELFF. DNA for the CDR3: TGTGCCAGCAGCTTAGGGGACCGCCTGAGGGAGCTGTTTTTT. The chain joins TRBV7-6 to TRBJ2-2; either TRBD1 or TRBD2 may fit D (5 bases each). Trimming took 1 base from V and 9 from J, leaving 12 bases between them. Germline CDR1 and CDR2: SGHVS and FNYEAQ. This CDR3 spans 14 amino acids.

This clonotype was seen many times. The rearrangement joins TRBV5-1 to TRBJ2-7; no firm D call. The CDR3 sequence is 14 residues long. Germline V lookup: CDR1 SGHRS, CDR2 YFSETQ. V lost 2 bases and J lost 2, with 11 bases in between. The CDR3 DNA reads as TGCGCCAGCAGCTTTGGCGCAGACGCCTACGAGCAGTACGTC. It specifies CASSFGADAYEQYV.

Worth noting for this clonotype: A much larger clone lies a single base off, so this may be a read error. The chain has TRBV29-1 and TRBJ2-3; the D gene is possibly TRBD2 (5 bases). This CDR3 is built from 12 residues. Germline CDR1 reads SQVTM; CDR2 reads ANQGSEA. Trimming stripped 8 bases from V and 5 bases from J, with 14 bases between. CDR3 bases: TGCAGCAGTTTCCCAGGAGGAGATACGCAGTATTTT. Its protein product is CSSFPGGDTQYF.

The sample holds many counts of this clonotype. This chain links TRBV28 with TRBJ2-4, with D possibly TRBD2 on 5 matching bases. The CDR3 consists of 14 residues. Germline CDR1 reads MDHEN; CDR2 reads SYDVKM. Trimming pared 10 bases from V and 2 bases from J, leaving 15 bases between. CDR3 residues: CATIGGSTKNIQYF. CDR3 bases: TGTGCCACCATTGGAGGTTCTACCAAAAACATTCAGTACTTC.

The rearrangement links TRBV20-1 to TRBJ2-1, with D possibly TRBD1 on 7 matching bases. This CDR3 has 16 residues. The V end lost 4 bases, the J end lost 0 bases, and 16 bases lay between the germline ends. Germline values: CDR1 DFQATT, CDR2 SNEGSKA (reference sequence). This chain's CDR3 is CSATGGGTVSYNEQFF. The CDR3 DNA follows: TGCAGTGCTACCGGCGGCGGGACAGTCTCCTACAATGAGCAGTTCTTC.

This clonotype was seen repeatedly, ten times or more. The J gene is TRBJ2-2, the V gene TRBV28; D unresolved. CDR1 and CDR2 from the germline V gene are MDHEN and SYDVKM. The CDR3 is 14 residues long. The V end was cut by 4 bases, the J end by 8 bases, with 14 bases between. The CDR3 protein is CASSSRDPWGELFF. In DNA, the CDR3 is TGTGCCAGCAGTTCCCGAGATCCGTGGGGGGAGCTGTTTTTT.